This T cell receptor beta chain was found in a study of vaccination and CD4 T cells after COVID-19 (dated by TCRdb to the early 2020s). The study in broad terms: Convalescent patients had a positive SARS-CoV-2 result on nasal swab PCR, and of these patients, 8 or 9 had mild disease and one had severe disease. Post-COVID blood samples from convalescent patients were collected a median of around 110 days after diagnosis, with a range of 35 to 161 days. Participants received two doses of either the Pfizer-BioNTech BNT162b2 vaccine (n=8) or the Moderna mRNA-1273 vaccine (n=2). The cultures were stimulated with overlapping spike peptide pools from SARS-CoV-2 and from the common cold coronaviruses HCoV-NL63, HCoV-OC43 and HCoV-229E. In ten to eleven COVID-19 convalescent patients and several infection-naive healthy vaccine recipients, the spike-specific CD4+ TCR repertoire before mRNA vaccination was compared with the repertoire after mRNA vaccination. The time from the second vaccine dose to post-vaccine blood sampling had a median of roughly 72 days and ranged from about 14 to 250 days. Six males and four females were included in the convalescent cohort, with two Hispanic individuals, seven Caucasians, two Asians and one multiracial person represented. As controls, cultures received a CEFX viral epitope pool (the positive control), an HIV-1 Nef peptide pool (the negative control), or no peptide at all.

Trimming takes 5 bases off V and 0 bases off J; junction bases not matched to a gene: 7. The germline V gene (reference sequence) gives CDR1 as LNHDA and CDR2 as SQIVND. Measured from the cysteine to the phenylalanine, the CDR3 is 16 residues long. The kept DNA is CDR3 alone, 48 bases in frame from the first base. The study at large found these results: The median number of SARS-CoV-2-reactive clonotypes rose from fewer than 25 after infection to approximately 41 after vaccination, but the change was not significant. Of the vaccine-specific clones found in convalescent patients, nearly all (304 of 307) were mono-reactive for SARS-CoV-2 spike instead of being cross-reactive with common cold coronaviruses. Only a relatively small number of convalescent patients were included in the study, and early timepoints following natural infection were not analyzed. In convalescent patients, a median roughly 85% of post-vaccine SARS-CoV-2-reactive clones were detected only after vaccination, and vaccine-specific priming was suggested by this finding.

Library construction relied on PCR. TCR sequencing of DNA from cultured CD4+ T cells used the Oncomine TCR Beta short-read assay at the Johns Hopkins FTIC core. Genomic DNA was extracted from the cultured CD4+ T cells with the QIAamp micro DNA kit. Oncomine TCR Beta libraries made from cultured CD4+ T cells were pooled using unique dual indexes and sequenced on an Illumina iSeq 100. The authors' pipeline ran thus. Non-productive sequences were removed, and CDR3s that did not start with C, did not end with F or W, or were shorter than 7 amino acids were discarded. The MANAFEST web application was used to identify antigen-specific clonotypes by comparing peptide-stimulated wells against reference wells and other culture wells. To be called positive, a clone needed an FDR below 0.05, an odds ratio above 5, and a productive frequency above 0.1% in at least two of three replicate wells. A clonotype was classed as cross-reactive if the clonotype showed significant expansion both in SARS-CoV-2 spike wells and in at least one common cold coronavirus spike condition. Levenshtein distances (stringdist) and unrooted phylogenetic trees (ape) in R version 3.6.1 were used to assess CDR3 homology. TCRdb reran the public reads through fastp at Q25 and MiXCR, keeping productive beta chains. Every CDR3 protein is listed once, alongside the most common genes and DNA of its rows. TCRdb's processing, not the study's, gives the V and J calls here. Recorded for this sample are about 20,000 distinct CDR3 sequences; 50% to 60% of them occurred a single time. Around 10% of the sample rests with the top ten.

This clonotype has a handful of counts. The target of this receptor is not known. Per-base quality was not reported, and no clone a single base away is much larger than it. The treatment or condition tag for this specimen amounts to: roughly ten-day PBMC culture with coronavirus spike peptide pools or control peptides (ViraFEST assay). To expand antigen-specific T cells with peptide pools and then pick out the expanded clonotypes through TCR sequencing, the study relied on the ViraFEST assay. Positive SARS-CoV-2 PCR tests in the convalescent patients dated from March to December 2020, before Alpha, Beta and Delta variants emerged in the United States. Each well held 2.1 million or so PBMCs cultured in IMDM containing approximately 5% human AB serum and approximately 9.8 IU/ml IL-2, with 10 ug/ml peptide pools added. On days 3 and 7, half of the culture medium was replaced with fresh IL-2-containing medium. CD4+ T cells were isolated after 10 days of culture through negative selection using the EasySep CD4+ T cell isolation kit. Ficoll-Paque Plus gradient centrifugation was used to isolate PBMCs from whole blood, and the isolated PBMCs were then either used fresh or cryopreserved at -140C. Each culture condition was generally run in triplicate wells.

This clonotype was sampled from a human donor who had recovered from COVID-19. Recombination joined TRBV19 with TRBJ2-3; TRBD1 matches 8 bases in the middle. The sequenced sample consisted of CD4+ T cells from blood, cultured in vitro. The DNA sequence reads TGTGCCAGTAGTCTACTCGGACAGGGAAGCACAGATACGCAGTATTTT. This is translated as CASSLLGQGSTDTQYF.